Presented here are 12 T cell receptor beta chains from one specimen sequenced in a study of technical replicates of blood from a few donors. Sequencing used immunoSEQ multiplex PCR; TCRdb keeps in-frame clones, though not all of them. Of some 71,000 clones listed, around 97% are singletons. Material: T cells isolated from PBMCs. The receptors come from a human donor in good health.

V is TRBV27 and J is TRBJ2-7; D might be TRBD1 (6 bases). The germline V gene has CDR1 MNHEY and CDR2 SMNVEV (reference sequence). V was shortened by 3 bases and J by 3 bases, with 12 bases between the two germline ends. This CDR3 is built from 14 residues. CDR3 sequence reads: CASSFAGEGYEQYF. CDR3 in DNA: TGTGCCAGCAGTTTTGCAGGGGAAGGCTACGAGCAGTACTTC.

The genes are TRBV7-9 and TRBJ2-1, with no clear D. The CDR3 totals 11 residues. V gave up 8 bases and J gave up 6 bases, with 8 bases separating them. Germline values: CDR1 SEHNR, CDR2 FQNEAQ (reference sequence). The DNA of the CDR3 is TGTGCCAGCGGATACAGCAATGAGCAGTTCTTC. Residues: CASGYSNEQFF.

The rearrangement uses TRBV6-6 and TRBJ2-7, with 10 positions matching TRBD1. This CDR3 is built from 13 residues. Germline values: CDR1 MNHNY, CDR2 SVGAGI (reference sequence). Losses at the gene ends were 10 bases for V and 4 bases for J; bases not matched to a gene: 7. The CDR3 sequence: CATSGTGAYEQYF. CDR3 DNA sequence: TGTGCCACCTCCGGGACAGGGGCTTACGAGCAGTACTTC.

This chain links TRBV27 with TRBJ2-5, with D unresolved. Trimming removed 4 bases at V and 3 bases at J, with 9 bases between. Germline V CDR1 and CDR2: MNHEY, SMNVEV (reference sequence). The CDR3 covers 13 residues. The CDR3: CASSSLLKETQYF. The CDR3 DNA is TGTGCCAGCAGTTCACTCCTAAAAGAGACCCAGTACTTC.

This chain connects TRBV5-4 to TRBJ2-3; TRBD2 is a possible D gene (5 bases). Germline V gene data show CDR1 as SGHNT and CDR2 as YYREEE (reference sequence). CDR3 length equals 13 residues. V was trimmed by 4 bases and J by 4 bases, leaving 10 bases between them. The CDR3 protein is CASSHILADTQYF. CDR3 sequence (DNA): TGTGCCAGCAGCCATATACTAGCAGATACGCAGTATTTT.

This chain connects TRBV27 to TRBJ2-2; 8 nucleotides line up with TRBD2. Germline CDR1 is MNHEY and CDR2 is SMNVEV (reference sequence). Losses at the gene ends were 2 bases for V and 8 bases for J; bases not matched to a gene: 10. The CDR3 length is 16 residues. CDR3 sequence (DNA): TGTGCCAGCAGTTTAGTCCCACGGGAGGGGTTTGGGGAGCTGTTTTTT. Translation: CASSLVPREGFGELFF.

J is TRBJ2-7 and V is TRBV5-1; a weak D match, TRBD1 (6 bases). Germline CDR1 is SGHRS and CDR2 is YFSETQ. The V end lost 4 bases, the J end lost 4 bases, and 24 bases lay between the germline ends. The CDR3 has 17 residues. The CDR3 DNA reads TGCGCCAGCAGCCCAAAAGAGATAGCCAGGGGAAGGTACGAGCAGTACTTC. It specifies CASSPKEIARGRYEQYF. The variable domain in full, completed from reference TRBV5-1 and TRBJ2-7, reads KAGVTQTPRYLIKTRGQQVTLSCSPISGHRSVSWYQQTPGQGLQFLFEYFSETQRNKGNFPGRFSGRQFSNSRSEMNVSTLELGDSALYLCASSPKEIARGRYEQYFGPGTRLTVT.

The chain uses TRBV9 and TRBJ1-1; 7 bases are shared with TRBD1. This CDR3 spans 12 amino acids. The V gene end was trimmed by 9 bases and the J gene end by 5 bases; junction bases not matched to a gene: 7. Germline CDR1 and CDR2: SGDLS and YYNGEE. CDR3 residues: CATRQGATEAFF. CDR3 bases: TGTGCCACCCGACAGGGAGCAACTGAAGCTTTCTTT.

The DNA for the CDR3 is TGTGCCAGCAGACGTCAGGGTATTGGGGAGGAGTATTTT. This codes for CASRRQGIGEEYF. The chain carries TRBV6-5 and TRBJ2-3; D might be TRBD2 (6 bases). Per the germline V gene, CDR1 is MNHEY and CDR2 is SVGAGI. This CDR3 contains 13 residues. Trimming removed 6 bases at V and 13 bases at J, with 20 bases between.

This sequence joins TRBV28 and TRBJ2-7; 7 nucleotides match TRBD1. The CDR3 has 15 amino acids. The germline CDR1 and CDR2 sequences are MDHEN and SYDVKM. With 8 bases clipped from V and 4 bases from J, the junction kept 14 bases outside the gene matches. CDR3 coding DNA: TGTGCCAGCTCAAACCGGGACAGATACCTATACGAGCAGTACTTC. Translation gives CASSNRDRYLYEQYF. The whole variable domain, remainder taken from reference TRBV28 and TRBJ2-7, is DVKVTQSSRYLVKRTGEKVFLECVQDMDHENMFWYRQDPGLGLRLIYFSYDVKMKEKGDIPEGYSVSREKKERFSLILESASTNQTSMYLCASSNRDRYLYEQYFGPGTRLTVT.

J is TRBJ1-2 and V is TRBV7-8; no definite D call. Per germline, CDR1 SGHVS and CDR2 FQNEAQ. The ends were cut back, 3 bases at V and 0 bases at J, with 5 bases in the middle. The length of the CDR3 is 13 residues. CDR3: CASSFRANYGYTF. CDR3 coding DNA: TGTGCCAGCAGCTTTAGAGCTAACTATGGCTACACCTTC.

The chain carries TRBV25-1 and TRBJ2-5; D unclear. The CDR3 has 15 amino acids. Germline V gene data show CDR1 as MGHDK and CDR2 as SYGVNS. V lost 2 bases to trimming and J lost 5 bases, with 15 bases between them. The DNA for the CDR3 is TGTGCCAGCAGTGAAGGCCCACGCAGTAAGGAGACCCAGTACTTC. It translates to CASSEGPRSKETQYF.